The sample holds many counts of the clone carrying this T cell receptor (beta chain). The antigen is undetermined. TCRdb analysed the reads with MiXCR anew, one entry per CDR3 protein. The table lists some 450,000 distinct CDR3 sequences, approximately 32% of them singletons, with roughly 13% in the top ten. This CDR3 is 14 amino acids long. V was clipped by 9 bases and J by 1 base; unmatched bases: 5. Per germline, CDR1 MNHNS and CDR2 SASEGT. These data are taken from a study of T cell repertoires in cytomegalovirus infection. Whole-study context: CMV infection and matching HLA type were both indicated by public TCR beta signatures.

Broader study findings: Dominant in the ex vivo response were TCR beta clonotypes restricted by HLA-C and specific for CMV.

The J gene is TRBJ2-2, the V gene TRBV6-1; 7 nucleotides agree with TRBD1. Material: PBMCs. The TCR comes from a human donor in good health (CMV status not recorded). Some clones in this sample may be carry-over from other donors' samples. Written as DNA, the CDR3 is TGTGCCAGTAGGGGACAGAGGAACACCGGGGAGCTGTTTTTT. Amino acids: CASRGQRNTGELFF.